The 5 T cell receptor beta chains given below trace back to one sample, sequenced in a study of blood T cell repertoires in COVID-19. Repertoires were generated with immunoSEQ multiplex PCR, while TCRdb's copy carries only in-frame clones and drops some. The table records just under 150,000 clones, more than 70% of them present only once. Source material: peripheral blood. These receptors were collected from a human donor in a cohort sampled during active COVID-19.

The CDR3 DNA reads TGTGCCAGCTCACCACCGTCAGGGGATTCGTGGAGCACTGAAGCTTTCTTT. Amino acid sequence: CASSPPSGDSWSTEAFF. This chain connects TRBV18 to TRBJ1-1, with D perhaps TRBD1 (6 bases). The CDR3 contains 17 residues. Germline lookup yields CDR1 KGHSH and CDR2 LQKENI. V shed 0 bases and J shed 4 bases, with 18 bases lying between them.

The rearrangement links TRBV19 to TRBJ1-1; D is possibly TRBD1 (5 bases). Trimming cost V 10 bases and J 6 bases, with 18 bases left between them. The CDR3 is made up of 13 amino acids. CDR1 LNHDA and CDR2 SQIVND come from the germline V gene (reference sequence). CDR3 sequence: CANWPFRAPEAFF. The CDR3 bases are TGTGCCAATTGGCCCTTCAGGGCCCCTGAAGCTTTCTTT.

The CDR3 DNA reads TGTGCCAGCAGCTCTCAAGGGGCCACTGAAGCTTTCTTT. It translates to CASSSQGATEAFF. The chain has TRBV5-6 and TRBJ1-1; possible D gene TRBD1, 5 bases. CDR3 size: 13 residues. Trimming took 3 bases from V and 4 from J, leaving 10 bases between them. Germline V CDR1 and CDR2: SGHDT, YYEEEE.

The genes are TRBV9 and TRBJ1-1, with 11 bases fitting TRBD1. This CDR3 is 17 amino acids long. J lost 0 bases, V lost 3 bases, and 7 bases had no gene match. Germline loops: CDR1 SGDLS, CDR2 YYNGEE. DNA of the CDR3: TGTGCCAGCAGCGAGGAGGACAGGGGGCCGTTGAACACTGAAGCTTTCTTT. As protein: CASSEEDRGPLNTEAFF.

The V gene is TRBV11-1, the J gene TRBJ2-3, with D hard to call. The CDR3 is 13 residues long. Trimming took 6 bases from V and 6 from J, leaving 13 bases between them. Germline lookup yields CDR1 SGHAT and CDR2 FQDESV (reference sequence). The DNA for the CDR3 is TGTGCCAGCAGTCCCTACCGTACGGATACGCAGTATTTT. This translates into CASSPYRTDTQYF.